Shown below are 15 T cell receptor beta chains from a single sample sequenced in a study of T cell responses to AZD1222 COVID-19 vaccine listed by TCRdb under 2021. Receptor libraries were prepared by the immunoSEQ multiplex PCR assay. This immuneACCESS table, as held by TCRdb, lists in-frame sequences with V and J called but not all clones. Of the missing ones, under half trace to an unresolved V gene in checked studies; the others have no known cause. For this sample there are 120,000 to 150,000 clones; over 80% appear just once. The top ten clonotypes cover about 3.8% of the sample. Per the publication, the time point label means: about 28 days (+/-7) after the second vaccine dose. The source material was peripheral blood, sampled 28 days after the second AZD1222 dose. The source is an adult who received the AZD1222 COVID-19 vaccine.

In this sample, this clone turned up once. The rearrangement joins TRBV19 to TRBJ1-1; TRBD1 aligns across 7 bases. This CDR3 is 14 amino acids long. V shed 4 bases, J shed 8 bases, and the junction held 10 bases outside the gene matches. The germline CDR1 and CDR2 sequences are LNHDA and SQIVND (reference sequence). CDR3 amino acids: CASSTRSGGREAFF. The CDR3 DNA reads as TGTGCCAGTAGTACCCGGTCAGGGGGTCGCGAAGCTTTCTTT.

CDR3 in DNA: TGTGCCAGCACCCCGACTAGCGTTAATGAGCAGTTCTTC. Translated, it gives CASTPTSVNEQFF. The rearrangement joins TRBV6-5 to TRBJ2-1; TRBD2 matches at 8 bases. This CDR3 has 13 amino acids. The germline V gene has CDR1 MNHEY and CDR2 SVGAGI. After removal of 7 bases from V and 7 bases from J, the junction contained 6 bases not matched to a gene.

This clone appeared a single time. The V and J genes are TRBV19 and TRBJ1-1; D unclear. CDR3 length: 15 residues. V was shortened by 4 bases and J by 4 bases, with 16 bases between the two germline ends. Germline CDR1 reads LNHDA; CDR2 reads SQIVND (reference sequence). This CDR3 is CASSTNPGLGTEAFF. For the CDR3, the DNA is TGTGCCAGTAGTACCAATCCGGGGTTGGGCACTGAAGCTTTCTTT.

This chain joins TRBV5-1 and TRBJ1-6, with a weak D call TRBD1 (5 bases). The CDR3 sequence is 14 residues long. V was cut by 2 bases and J by 10 bases, with 13 bases left in between. The V gene's germline CDR1 is SGHRS and CDR2 YFSETQ. The CDR3 nucleotides read TGCGCCAGCAGCTTCAGGGAGGGGCGATCACCCCTCCACTTT. Translation gives CASSFREGRSPLHF.

This clone was observed a single time. J is TRBJ2-5 and V is TRBV6-2 or TRBV6-3; TRBD2 is a possible D gene (5 bases). Germline V gene sequence: CDR1 MNHEY, CDR2 SVGEGT. The CDR3 sequence is 14 residues long. V was shortened by 6 bases and J by 1 base, with 12 bases between the two germline ends. CDR3 region: CASSASAGQETQYF. Written as DNA, the CDR3 is TGTGCCAGCAGCGCCAGCGCGGGCCAAGAGACCCAGTACTTC.

CDR3 coding DNA: TGTGCCATCAGTGGCACGCGGGGGGCCGTATCCTACAATGAGCAGTTCTTC. Translation: CAISGTRGAVSYNEQFF. This chain joins TRBV10-3 and TRBJ2-1, with 8 bases fitting TRBD2. The V and J ends lost 4 bases and 1 base, in that order; junction bases with no gene match: 9. The germline V gene has CDR1 ENHRY and CDR2 SYGVKD. The CDR3 loop spans 17 amino acids.

The V and J genes are TRBV7-8 and TRBJ2-5, with 7 bases matching TRBD2. This CDR3 is built from 17 residues. The V segment lost 5 bases and the J segment 6 bases; nucleotides outside the gene matches: 18. Germline CDR1 SGHVS, CDR2 FQNEAQ. Here the CDR3 reads CASSTRPKRGGWKTQYF. Written as DNA, the CDR3 is TGTGCCAGCAGCACCCGCCCCAAGCGGGGAGGGTGGAAGACCCAGTACTTC.

The chain joins TRBV11-3 to TRBJ2-5; 7 bases fit TRBD2. From germline, CDR1 is SGHNT and CDR2 YENEEA. The CDR3 has 14 amino acids. With 4 bases clipped from V and 3 bases from J, the junction kept 5 bases outside the gene matches. CDR3 coding DNA: TGTGCCAGCAGCTCCGGCGGGGGTGAAGAGACCCAGTACTTC. This codes for CASSSGGGEETQYF.

CDR3 sequence: CASSPHTGGNQPQHF. The CDR3 region has the DNA TGCGCCAGCAGCCCCCATACAGGGGGCAATCAGCCCCAGCATTTT. The rearrangement links TRBV5-1 to TRBJ1-5; 7 positions match TRBD1. V lost 4 bases and J lost 2; bases outside the gene matches: 6. This CDR3 is 15 amino acids long. From germline, CDR1 is SGHRS and CDR2 YFSETQ.

The chain combines TRBV30 with TRBJ2-7; 8 positions agree with TRBD1. Looked up from germline, CDR1 is GTSNPN and CDR2 is SVGIG (reference sequence). This CDR3 has 12 residues. J was trimmed by 3 bases and V by 4 bases; bases with no gene match: 2. CDR3 amino acids: CAWNTGGYEQYF. The CDR3 bases are TGTGCCTGGAACACAGGGGGCTACGAGCAGTACTTC.

V gene TRBV5-4 combines with J gene TRBJ2-1, with 11 positions matching TRBD2. CDR3 length: 18 residues. Trimming took 3 bases from V and 7 from J; bases not matched to a gene: 15. The germline V gene has CDR1 SGHNT and CDR2 YYREEE (reference sequence). The CDR3 bases are TGTGCCAGCAGCTCCCAAGTCCGACTAGCGGGGCGGACGAATGAGCAGTTCTTC. It codes for CASSSQVRLAGRTNEQFF.

This rearrangement joins TRBV11-2 to TRBJ1-1; 11 nucleotides match TRBD1. V shed 5 bases and J 0 bases; nucleotides not matched to a gene: 5. CDR3 length: 16 residues. CDR1 is SGHAT and CDR2 is FQNNGV in the germline V gene. The CDR3 DNA reads TGTGCCAGCAGCCCGAGGACAGGGGGCTTGAACACTGAAGCTTTCTTT. Its translation is CASSPRTGGLNTEAFF.

V usage is TRBV2 and J usage is TRBJ1-1, with D uncertain. The germline V and J ends were trimmed by 5 bases and 5 bases, with 18 bases remaining between them. CDR1 and CDR2 (germline): SNHLY, FYNNEI. This CDR3 has 15 residues. CDR3 protein: CASSRPQIVGTEAFF. CDR3 nucleotides: TGTGCCAGCAGTCGTCCTCAGATTGTGGGGACTGAAGCTTTCTTT.

In this sample, this clone turned up a few times. The V and J genes are TRBV6-2 or TRBV6-3 and TRBJ2-3; tentatively, D is TRBD2 (6 bases). The CDR3 length is 17 residues. V was shortened by 4 bases and J by 0 bases, with 17 bases between the two germline ends. Germline values: CDR1 MNHEY, CDR2 SVGEGT. The CDR3 protein is CASSFPLSGRSTDTQYF. As DNA, the CDR3 is TGTGCCAGCAGTTTTCCTTTGTCGGGGAGGAGCACAGATACGCAGTATTTT.

This chain connects TRBV6-5 to TRBJ1-5; perhaps TRBD1 as D (5 bases). Germline assignment: CDR1 MNHEY and CDR2 SVGAGI. The V gene lost 8 bases and the J gene lost 9 bases, with 17 bases spanning the gap. CDR3 length equals 13 residues. The CDR3 DNA reads as TGTGCCAGCCGGAGGGGAGAGTTGGGGCCCCAGCATTTT. This encodes CASRRGELGPQHF.